This T cell receptor beta chain was found in a study of blood T cell repertoires in COVID-19. Cohorts were assigned according to the clinical history that participants reported. The recovered donors of Cohort 3 showed two negative PCRs, clearance, or symptom resolution. CDR1 is SGDLS and CDR2 is YYNGEE in the germline V gene. The CDR3 contains 14 residues. V gave up 1 base and J gave up 4 bases; unmatched junction bases: 3. Here immunoSEQ multiplex PCR was the method, and the copy in TCRdb shows in-frame clones only, minus some. This table has over 200,000 clones, around 90% appearing once. The rearrangement uses TRBV9 and TRBJ2-3, with 7 bases fitting TRBD2. Input material: PBMCs or T cells enriched from blood (not recorded which). This clonotype originated in a man aged 25-45 years who had recovered from COVID-19. The CDR3 protein is CASSVSGNPDTQYF. The CDR3 DNA reads as TGTGCCAGCAGCGTAAGCGGGAACCCAGATACGCAGTATTTT.